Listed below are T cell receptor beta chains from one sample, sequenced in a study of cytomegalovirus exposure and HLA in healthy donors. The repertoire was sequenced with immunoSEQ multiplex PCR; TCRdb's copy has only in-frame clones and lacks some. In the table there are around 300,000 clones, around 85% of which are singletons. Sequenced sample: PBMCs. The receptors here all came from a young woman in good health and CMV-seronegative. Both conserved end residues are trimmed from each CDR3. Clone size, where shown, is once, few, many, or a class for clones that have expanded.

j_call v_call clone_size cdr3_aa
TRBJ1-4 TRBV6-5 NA ASRGPGGKLF
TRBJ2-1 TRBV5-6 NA ASSLGIAPYNEQF
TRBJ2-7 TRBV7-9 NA ASSLLGDEQY
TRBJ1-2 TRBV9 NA ASSVGGLSYGYT
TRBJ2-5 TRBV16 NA ASSQSEETQY
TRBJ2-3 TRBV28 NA ASRDSRSTDTQY
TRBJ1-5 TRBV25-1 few ASSDGRERQPQH
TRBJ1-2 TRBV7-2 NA ASSVGGTNYGYT
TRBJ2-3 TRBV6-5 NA ASSPAGMPQY
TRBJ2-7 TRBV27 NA ASSFVAGGNSEQY
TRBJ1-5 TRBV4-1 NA ASSHPAGLINQPQH
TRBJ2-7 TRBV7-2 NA ASSLTSGSSYEQY
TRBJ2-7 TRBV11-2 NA ASSFPGWSYEQY
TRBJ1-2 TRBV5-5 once ASSLEQSNYGYT
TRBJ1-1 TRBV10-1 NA ASRPQENTEAF
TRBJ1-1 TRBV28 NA ASSFQGKNTEAF
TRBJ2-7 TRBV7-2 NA ASSPAGTRDAEQY
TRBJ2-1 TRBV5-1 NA ASSLVGTPLNEQF
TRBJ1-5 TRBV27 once ASSLESNQPQH
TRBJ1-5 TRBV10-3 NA AISLGPGGNQPQH
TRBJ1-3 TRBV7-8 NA ASSAGGSGNTIY
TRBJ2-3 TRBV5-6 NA ASSLKTAGTLTDTQY
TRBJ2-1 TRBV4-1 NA ASSGGEGATYNEQF
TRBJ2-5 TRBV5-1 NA ASSLRTSGIVETQY
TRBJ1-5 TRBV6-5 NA ASRDGTGRQPQH
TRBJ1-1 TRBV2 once ASSKQGGRTEAF
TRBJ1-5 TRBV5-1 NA ASSFAPQGNQPQH
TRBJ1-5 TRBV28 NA ASSFLQGSDQPQH
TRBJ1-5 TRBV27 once ASSFIWQGQPQH
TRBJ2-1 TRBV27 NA ASGRAYMNEQF
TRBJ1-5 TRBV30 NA AWSVSLPIYSNQPQH
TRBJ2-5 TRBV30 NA AWLRVETQY
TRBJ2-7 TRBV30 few AWSSGSYEQY
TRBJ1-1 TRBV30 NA AWRVMRNTEAF
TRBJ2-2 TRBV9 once ASSPTGGAHTGELF
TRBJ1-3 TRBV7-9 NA ASSPLGQRGNTIY
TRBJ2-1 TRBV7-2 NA ASSLLASSYNEQF
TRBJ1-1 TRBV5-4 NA ASSPGQGGDTEAF
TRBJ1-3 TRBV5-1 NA ASSSILAPGNTIY
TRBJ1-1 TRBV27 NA ASSFVQQGTEAF
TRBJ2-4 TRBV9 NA ASSVGGLENIQY
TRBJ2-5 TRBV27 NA ASSVSGAQETQY
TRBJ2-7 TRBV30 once AWREGTTYEQY
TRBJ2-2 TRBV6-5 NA ASSSGQNTGELF
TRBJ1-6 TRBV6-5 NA ASSYSRGLGNSPLH